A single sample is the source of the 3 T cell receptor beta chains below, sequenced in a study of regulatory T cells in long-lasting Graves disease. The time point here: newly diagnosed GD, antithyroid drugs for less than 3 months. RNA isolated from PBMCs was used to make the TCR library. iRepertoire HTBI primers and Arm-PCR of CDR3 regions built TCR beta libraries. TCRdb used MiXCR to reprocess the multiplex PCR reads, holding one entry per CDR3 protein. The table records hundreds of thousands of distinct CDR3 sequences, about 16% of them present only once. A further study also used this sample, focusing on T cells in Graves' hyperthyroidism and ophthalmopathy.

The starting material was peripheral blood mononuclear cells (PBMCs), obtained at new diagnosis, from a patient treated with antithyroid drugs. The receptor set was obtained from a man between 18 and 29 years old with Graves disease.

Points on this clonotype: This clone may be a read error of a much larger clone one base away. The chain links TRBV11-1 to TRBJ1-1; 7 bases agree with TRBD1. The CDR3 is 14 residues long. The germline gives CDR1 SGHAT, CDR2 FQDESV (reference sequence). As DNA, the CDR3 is TGTGCCAGCAACTTAGACAGGGCCGCCTTTGAAGCTTTCTTT. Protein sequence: CASNLDRAAFEAFF. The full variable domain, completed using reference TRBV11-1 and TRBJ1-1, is EAEVAQSPRYKITEKSQAVAFWCDPISGHATLYWYRQILGQGPELLVQFQDESVVDDSQLPKDRFSAERLKGVDSTLKIQPAELGDSAMYLCASNLDRAAFEAFFGQGTRLTVV.

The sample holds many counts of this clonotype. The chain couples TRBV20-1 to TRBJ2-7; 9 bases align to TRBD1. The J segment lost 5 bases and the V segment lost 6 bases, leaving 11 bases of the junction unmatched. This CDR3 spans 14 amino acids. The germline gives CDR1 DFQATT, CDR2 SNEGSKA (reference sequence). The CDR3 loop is CSADTGQGFDEQYF. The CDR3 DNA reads TGCAGTGCGGATACGGGACAGGGTTTCGACGAGCAGTACTTC.

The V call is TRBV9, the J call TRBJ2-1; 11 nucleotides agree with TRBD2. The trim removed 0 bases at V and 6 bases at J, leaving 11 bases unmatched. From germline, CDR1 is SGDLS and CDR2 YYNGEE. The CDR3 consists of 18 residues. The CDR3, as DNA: TGTGCCAGCAGCGTAGCTATCATTGGGACTAGCGGCCCCAATGAGCAGTTCTTC. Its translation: CASSVAIIGTSGPNEQFF.